A single sample is the source of the 8 T cell receptor beta chains below, sequenced in a study of cytomegalovirus exposure and HLA in healthy donors. Both 60 Vbeta primers and 13 Jbeta primers went into the PCR. Clones were read by immunoSEQ multiplex PCR, and TCRdb kept only the in-frame ones, dropping some. Found here are approximately 180,000 clones, approximately 12% of them singletons; the top ten hold 7.8%. What was sequenced was PBMCs. The receptors derive from a man over 45 in good health and CMV-seropositive.

This chain uses TRBV12-5 with TRBJ2-3; D is perhaps TRBD2 (5 bases). The CDR3 contains 14 residues. The germline V gene encodes CDR1 LGHNT and CDR2 FRNRAP. V was trimmed by 2 bases and J by 0 bases, leaving 6 bases between them. The DNA of the CDR3 is TGTGCTAGTGGTTTGCGGACTAGCACAGATACGCAGTATTTT. It specifies CASGLRTSTDTQYF.

This chain links TRBV7-9 with TRBJ2-5, with D unclear. This CDR3 region has 12 residues. V was trimmed by 6 bases and J by 5 bases, leaving 10 bases between them. In germline, CDR1 is SEHNR, CDR2 FQNEAQ (reference sequence). CDR3: CASSITWETQYF. Here the CDR3 DNA reads TGTGCCAGCAGTATTACATGGGAGACCCAGTACTTC.

This clone was detected only once. The rearrangement uses TRBV4-3 and TRBJ2-1; 10 nucleotides match TRBD2. The ends lost 0 bases at V and 4 bases at J; junction bases unmatched: 6. This CDR3 region has 17 residues. Germline CDR1 is LGHNA and CDR2 is YSLEER. CDR3 amino acids: CASSQDRLAGAYNEQFF. The DNA for the CDR3 is TGCGCCAGCAGCCAAGATCGGCTAGCGGGGGCTTACAATGAGCAGTTCTTC.

The V gene is TRBV18, the J gene TRBJ2-2, with a tentative D call TRBD1 (5 bases). The CDR3 consists of 16 residues. Trimming left V 4 bases short and J 6 bases short, with 18 bases between. Germline assignment: CDR1 KGHSH and CDR2 LQKENI. The CDR3 protein is CASSQNRQTGPGELFF. The DNA for the CDR3 is TGTGCCAGCTCACAAAACAGGCAGACCGGTCCCGGGGAGCTGTTTTTT.

The chain employs TRBV28 and TRBJ1-1; 7 bases match TRBD1. V was clipped by 1 base and J by 0 bases; unmatched bases: 5. This CDR3 contains 16 residues. Per germline, CDR1 MDHEN and CDR2 SYDVKM. For the CDR3, the DNA is TGTGCCAGCAGTTTATTCTTGGGGACAGTGAACACTGAAGCTTTCTTT. As protein: CASSLFLGTVNTEAFF.

This clone was counted only a few times. The chain joins TRBV5-1 to TRBJ2-7, with D uncertain. The V end was cut by 1 base, the J end by 5 bases, with 13 bases between. CDR1 and CDR2 (germline): SGHRS, YFSETQ. The CDR3 has 14 amino acids. CDR3 in DNA: TGCGCCAGCAGCTTGAGTGGGCAAGTCGACGAGCAGTACGTC. Protein product: CASSLSGQVDEQYV.

This chain links TRBV19 with TRBJ2-2, with D perhaps matching TRBD2 (6 bases). V was trimmed by 1 base and J by 7 bases, leaving 19 bases between them. The CDR3 sequence is 17 residues long. The V gene's germline CDR1 is LNHDA and CDR2 SQIVND (reference sequence). The CDR3 loop reads CASSIGSGTPFGGELFF. The CDR3 DNA reads as TGTGCCAGTAGTATAGGTTCCGGGACTCCTTTTGGCGGGGAGCTGTTTTTT.

V gene TRBV6-6 combines with J gene TRBJ1-5; D uncertain. The CDR3 has 12 residues. Per germline, CDR1 MNHNY and CDR2 SVGAGI (reference sequence). The ends were cut back, 2 bases at V and 11 bases at J, with 10 bases in the middle. The CDR3 sequence: CASSYNSVAQHF. The CDR3 bases are TGTGCCAGCAGTTACAATTCCGTAGCCCAGCATTTT.